Shown below are 21 T cell receptor beta chains from a single sample sequenced in a study of radiotherapy plus CTLA-4 blockade in lung cancer. Clones were sequenced by immunoSEQ multiplex PCR, and TCRdb holds only the in-frame ones, with some missing. The sample yields more than 100,000 clones, more than 80% seen once. The sequences come from peripheral blood, collected from a patient treated with radiotherapy plus ipilimumab. Receptors originate from a human donor with non-small cell lung cancer that progressed on radiotherapy plus ipilimumab.

This chain joins TRBV5-6 and TRBJ1-2; tentative D call: TRBD1 (5 bases). V was clipped by 4 bases and J by 0 bases, with 13 bases between them. The length of the CDR3 is 15 residues. Germline V lookup: CDR1 SGHDT, CDR2 YYEEEE. The CDR3 DNA reads as TGTGCCAGCAGCCGAGACAGAGGAGCTAACTATGGCTACACCTTC. Translation gives CASSRDRGANYGYTF.

V gene TRBV5-1 combines with J gene TRBJ2-3; 8 bases are shared with TRBD2. Per germline, CDR1 SGHRS and CDR2 YFSETQ. Germline trimming cut 4 bases from V and 5 bases from J; bases unmatched to any gene: 3. The CDR3 length is 13 residues. CDR3 nucleotide sequence: TGCGCCAGCAGCAAAGCGGGAGTAGATACGCAGTATTTT. Translation gives CASSKAGVDTQYF.

Turning to this clone: Germline and junction disagree at one end, which may indicate a read error. This sequence joins TRBV2 and TRBJ1-4, with TRBD1 matching over 7 bases. In germline, CDR1 is SNHLY, CDR2 FYNNEI. This CDR3 is 14 amino acids long. In DNA form, the CDR3 reads TGTGCCAGGAGTGAAGGGGACAGTAATGAAAAACTGTTTTTT. The encoded protein is CARSEGDSNEKLFF.

This clone was recorded once. The rearrangement links TRBV7-3 to TRBJ2-5; D is perhaps TRBD2 (5 bases). Trimming stripped 5 bases from V and 0 bases from J, with 10 bases between. This CDR3 has 14 amino acids. Germline V lookup: CDR1 SGHTA, CDR2 FQGTGA. The CDR3 reads CASSLLGDQETQYF. CDR3 bases: TGTGCCAGCAGCCTCCTGGGAGACCAAGAGACCCAGTACTTC.

The chain joins TRBV11-3 to TRBJ2-7, with 12 bases fitting TRBD2. From germline, CDR1 is SGHNT and CDR2 YENEEA. CDR3 length: 17 residues. The V and J ends lost 5 bases and 3 bases, in that order; junction bases with no gene match: 11. This CDR3 is CASSRTLTSGRFYEQYF. As DNA, the CDR3 is TGTGCCAGCAGCCGTACATTGACTAGCGGGAGATTCTACGAGCAGTACTTC.

The rearrangement joins TRBV5-1 to TRBJ2-1; the match to TRBD2 covers 12 bases. The CDR3 runs 15 residues. The V gene's germline CDR1 is SGHRS and CDR2 YFSETQ. Unmatched junction bases numbered 1, after V lost 0 bases and J lost 6 bases. CDR3: CASSLGLAGANEQFF. For the CDR3, the DNA is TGCGCCAGCAGCTTGGGACTAGCGGGAGCCAATGAGCAGTTCTTC.

This clone has only one observation. This rearrangement joins TRBV10-3 to TRBJ1-4; TRBD1 agrees at 7 bases. V dropped 8 bases and J dropped 7; count of bases not matched to a gene: 7. This CDR3 spans 13 amino acids. CDR1 is ENHRY and CDR2 is SYGVKD in the germline V gene. CDR3 sequence reads: CAIRAGGVEKLFF. The CDR3 DNA reads as TGTGCCATCCGAGCAGGGGGTGTTGAAAAACTGTTTTTT.

The rearrangement uses TRBV18 and TRBJ2-5; D is ambiguous. This CDR3 is 11 amino acids long. Looked up from germline, CDR1 is KGHSH and CDR2 is LQKENI. Between the trimmed V and J ends, which lost 5 bases and 0 bases, there was a span of 1 base. The CDR3 region is CASSNQETQYF. In DNA, the CDR3 is TGTGCCAGCTCAAACCAAGAGACCCAGTACTTC.

The rearrangement uses TRBV6-1 and TRBJ1-2; a weak D match, TRBD1 (5 bases). V was cut by 1 base and J by 4 bases, with 13 bases left in between. Germline CDR1 and CDR2: MNHNS and SASEGT. The CDR3 spans 15 residues. CDR3: CASSEVGREPYGYTF. The CDR3 nucleotides are TGTGCCAGCAGTGAAGTGGGACGGGAACCCTATGGCTACACCTTC.

V usage is TRBV2 and J usage is TRBJ2-1, with D uncertain. The CDR3 totals 13 residues. Germline assignment: CDR1 SNHLY and CDR2 FYNNEI. V gave up 0 bases and J gave up 8 bases, with 8 bases separating them. The CDR3 loop is CASSEARSDEQFF. The CDR3 coding sequence is TGTGCCAGCAGTGAAGCGCGGTCGGATGAGCAGTTCTTC. The variable domain in full, completed from reference TRBV2 and TRBJ2-1, reads EPEVTQTPSHQVTQMGQEVILRCVPISNHLYFYWYRQILGQKVEFLVSFYNNEISEKSEIFDDQFSVERPDGSNFTLKIRSTKLEDSAMYFCASSEARSDEQFFGPGTRLTVL.

CDR3 bases: TGTGCCAGCAGCGGCACAAGCGGGAAGGACATGAACACTGAAGCTTTCTTT. Residues: CASSGTSGKDMNTEAFF. This sequence joins TRBV5-6 and TRBJ1-1, with a tentative D call TRBD1 (5 bases). Per the germline V gene, CDR1 is SGHDT and CDR2 is YYEEEE. V dropped 4 bases and J dropped 0 bases, with 19 bases sitting between them. This CDR3 is 17 amino acids long.

This clone was detected a few times. V usage is TRBV6-5 and J usage is TRBJ2-7, with 7 nucleotides matching TRBD2. The V and J ends lost 1 base and 6 bases, in that order; junction bases with no gene match: 9. There are 15 residues in the CDR3. CDR1 MNHEY and CDR2 SVGAGI come from the germline V gene. The chain's CDR3 is CASSYLAGGNSEQYF. CDR3 DNA: TGTGCCAGCAGTTACTTAGCCGGGGGGAATAGCGAGCAGTACTTC.

The rearrangement uses TRBV6-5 and TRBJ2-2, with TRBD1 matching 11 bases. This CDR3 is 15 amino acids long. Germline V gene sequence: CDR1 MNHEY, CDR2 SVGAGI. V gave up 2 bases and J gave up 4 bases; unmatched junction bases: 0. The CDR3 nucleotides read TGTGCCAGCAGTTACGGGACAGGGGGCACCGGGGAGCTGTTTTTT. Translation: CASSYGTGGTGELFF.

The chain combines TRBV7-8 with TRBJ2-5; 11 nucleotides agree with TRBD2. Trimming at V came to 3 bases and at J to 4 bases, leaving 1 base not matched to a gene. The CDR3 extends over 14 amino acids. CDR1 is SGHVS, CDR2 FQNEAQ, per germline. The CDR3 here is CASSLLAGGETQYF. As DNA, the CDR3 is TGTGCCAGCAGCTTGCTAGCGGGAGGAGAGACCCAGTACTTC.

The chain recombines TRBV5-1 with TRBJ2-3; TRBD2 matches 15 bases. CDR1 is SGHRS and CDR2 is YFSETQ in the germline V gene. The CDR3 is 18 residues long. Trimming took 4 bases from V and 1 from J; bases not matched to a gene: 7. The CDR3 loop is CASSRGLAGGQGTDTQYF. The CDR3 DNA sequence: TGCGCCAGCAGCCGTGGACTAGCGGGAGGGCAAGGCACAGATACGCAGTATTTT.

This chain uses TRBV7-8 with TRBJ2-1, with 9 bases identical to TRBD2. Germline assignment: CDR1 SGHVS and CDR2 FQNEAQ. The CDR3 has 16 amino acids. V dropped 2 bases and J dropped 9; count of bases not matched to a gene: 11. The CDR3: CASSLISLAGSSEQFF. As DNA, the CDR3 is TGTGCCAGCAGCTTAATTAGCCTAGCGGGATCAAGTGAGCAGTTCTTC.

This clone was picked up a small number of times. The CDR3: CASKGQGHTEAFF. DNA for the CDR3: TGTGCCAGTAAGGGACAGGGACACACTGAAGCTTTCTTT. The J gene is TRBJ1-1, the V gene TRBV19; 9 bases fit TRBD1. The germline V gene has CDR1 LNHDA and CDR2 SQIVND (reference sequence). CDR3 length: 13 amino acids. With 7 bases clipped from V and 3 bases from J, the junction kept 3 bases outside the gene matches.

This clone was observed a few times. The chain couples TRBV18 to TRBJ2-3; 7 nucleotides align to TRBD2. The CDR3 spans 15 residues. With V trimmed by 0 bases and J by 3 bases, 3 bases remained unmatched. Germline V gene data show CDR1 as KGHSH and CDR2 as LQKENI. DNA of the CDR3: TGTGCCAGCTCACCACCGGACGGGAGGACAGATACGCAGTATTTT. This translates into CASSPPDGRTDTQYF.

The chain is built from TRBV10-3 and TRBJ1-2; no reliable D call. The CDR3 sequence is 13 residues long. Deletions cut 2 bases from V and 6 bases from J, with 10 bases between. Germline values: CDR1 ENHRY, CDR2 SYGVKD. The CDR3 is CAISERETDGYTF. Written as DNA, the CDR3 is TGTGCCATCAGTGAGCGGGAAACGGATGGCTACACCTTC.

This chain connects TRBV6-6 to TRBJ1-1; D ambiguous. Deletions cut 3 bases from V and 5 bases from J, with 13 bases between. This CDR3 comprises 14 residues. Germline values: CDR1 MNHNY, CDR2 SVGAGI (reference sequence). CDR3 protein: CASSYSGRRTEAFF. CDR3 DNA: TGTGCCAGCAGTTATTCAGGCAGGAGGACTGAAGCTTTCTTT.

The chain carries TRBV2 and TRBJ1-5; D call uncertain. This CDR3 comprises 13 residues. CDR1 is SNHLY, CDR2 FYNNEI, per germline. Trimming left V 3 bases short and J 7 bases short, with 10 bases between. Here the CDR3 DNA reads TGTGCCAGCAGTGAGGAAACGAAGCAGCCCCAGCATTTT. Encoded protein: CASSEETKQPQHF.